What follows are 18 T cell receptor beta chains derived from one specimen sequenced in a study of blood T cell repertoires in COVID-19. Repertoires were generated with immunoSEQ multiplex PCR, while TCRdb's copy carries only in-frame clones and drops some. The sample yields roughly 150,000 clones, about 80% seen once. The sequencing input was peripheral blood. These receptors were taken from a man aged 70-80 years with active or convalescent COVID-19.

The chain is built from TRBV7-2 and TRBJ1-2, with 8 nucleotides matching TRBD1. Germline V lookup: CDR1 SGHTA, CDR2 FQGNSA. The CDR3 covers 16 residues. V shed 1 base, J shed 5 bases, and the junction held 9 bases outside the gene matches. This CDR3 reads CASSLDPGGVLYGYTF. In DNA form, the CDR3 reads TGTGCCAGCAGCTTAGACCCAGGGGGCGTTTTATATGGCTACACCTTC.

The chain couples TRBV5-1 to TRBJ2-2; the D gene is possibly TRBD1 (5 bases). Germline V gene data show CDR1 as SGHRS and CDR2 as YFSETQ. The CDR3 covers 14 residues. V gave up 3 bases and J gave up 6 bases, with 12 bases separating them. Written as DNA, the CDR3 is TGCGCCAGCAGCTCCAATACAGGTTCCGGGGAGCTGTTTTTT. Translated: CASSSNTGSGELFF.

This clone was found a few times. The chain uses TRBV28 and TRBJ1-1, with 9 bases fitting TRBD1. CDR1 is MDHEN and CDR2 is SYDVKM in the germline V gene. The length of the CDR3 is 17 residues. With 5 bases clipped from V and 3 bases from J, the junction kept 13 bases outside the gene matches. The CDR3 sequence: CASSTQDRGRQYTEAFF. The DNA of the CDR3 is TGTGCCAGCAGTACCCAGGACAGGGGTCGTCAGTACACTGAAGCTTTCTTT.

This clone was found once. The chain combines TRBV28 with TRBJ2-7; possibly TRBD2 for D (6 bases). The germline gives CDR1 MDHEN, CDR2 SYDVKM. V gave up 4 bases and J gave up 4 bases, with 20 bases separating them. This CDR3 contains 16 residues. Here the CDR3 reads CASSYISKGRNYEQYF. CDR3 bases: TGTGCCAGCAGTTACATCTCGAAGGGGAGGAATTACGAGCAGTACTTC.

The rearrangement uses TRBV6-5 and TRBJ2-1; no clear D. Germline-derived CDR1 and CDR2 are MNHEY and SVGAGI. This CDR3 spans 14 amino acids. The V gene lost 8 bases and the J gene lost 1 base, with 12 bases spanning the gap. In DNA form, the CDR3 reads TGTGCCAGCGGAGACTCTCATTCCTACAATGAGCAGTTCTTC. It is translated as CASGDSHSYNEQFF.

CDR3 region: CASSTGLSTDTQYF. The CDR3 DNA is TGTGCCAGTAGTACGGGACTAAGCACAGATACGCAGTATTTT. The chain combines TRBV19 with TRBJ2-3; TRBD2 matches 7 bases. V gave up 4 bases and J gave up 0 bases; unmatched junction bases: 1. The CDR3 totals 14 residues. Germline CDR1 reads LNHDA; CDR2 reads SQIVND (reference sequence).

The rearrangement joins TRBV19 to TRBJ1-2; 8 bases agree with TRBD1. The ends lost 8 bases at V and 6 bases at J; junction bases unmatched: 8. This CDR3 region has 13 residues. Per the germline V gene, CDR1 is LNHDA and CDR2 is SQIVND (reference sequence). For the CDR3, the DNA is TGTGCCAGTCATCGGGCGGACAGGGATGGCTACACCTTC. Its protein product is CASHRADRDGYTF.

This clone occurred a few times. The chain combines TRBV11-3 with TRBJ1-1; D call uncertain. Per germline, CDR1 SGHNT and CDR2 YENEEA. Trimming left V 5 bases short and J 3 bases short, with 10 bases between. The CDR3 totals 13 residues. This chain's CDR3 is CASSQRSHTEAFF. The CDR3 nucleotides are TGTGCCAGCAGCCAGCGGTCCCACACTGAAGCTTTCTTT.

The CDR3 is CASSFGTGPYNEQFF. CDR3 nucleotide sequence: TGTGCCAGCAGCTTTGGGACAGGGCCCTACAATGAGCAGTTCTTC. This chain connects TRBV5-6 to TRBJ2-1; the match to TRBD1 covers 9 bases. The V and J ends lost 2 bases and 2 bases, in that order; junction bases with no gene match: 2. This CDR3 comprises 15 residues. Germline loops: CDR1 SGHDT, CDR2 YYEEEE.

The DNA of the CDR3 is TGCAGCGTTGTGGTGATCGGGGGGTCGAACACCGGGGAGCTGTTTTTT. It specifies CSVVVIGGSNTGELFF. The chain carries TRBV29-1 and TRBJ2-2, with 7 bases aligning to TRBD2. There are 16 residues in the CDR3. CDR1 and CDR2 (germline): SQVTM, ANQGSEA. The ends lost 4 bases at V and 0 bases at J; junction bases unmatched: 8.

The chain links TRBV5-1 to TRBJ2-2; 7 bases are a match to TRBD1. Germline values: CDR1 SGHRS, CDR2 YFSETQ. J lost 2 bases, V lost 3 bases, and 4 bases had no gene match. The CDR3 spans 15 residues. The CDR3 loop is CASSYGDRNTGELFF. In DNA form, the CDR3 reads TGCGCCAGCAGCTACGGGGACAGAAACACCGGGGAGCTGTTTTTT.

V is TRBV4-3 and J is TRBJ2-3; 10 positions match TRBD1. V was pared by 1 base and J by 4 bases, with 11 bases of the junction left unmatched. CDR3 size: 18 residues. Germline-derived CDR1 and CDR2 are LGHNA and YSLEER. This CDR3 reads CASSQARPGTGDSDTQYF. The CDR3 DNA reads TGCGCCAGCAGCCAAGCCAGACCCGGGACAGGGGATTCAGATACGCAGTATTTT.

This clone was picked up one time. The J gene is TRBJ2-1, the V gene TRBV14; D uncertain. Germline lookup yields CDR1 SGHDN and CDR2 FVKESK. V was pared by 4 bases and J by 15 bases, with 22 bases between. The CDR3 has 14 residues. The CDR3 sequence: CASSPRTVFGYRFF. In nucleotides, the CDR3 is TGTGCCAGCAGCCCCCGTACAGTTTTTGGGTATAGGTTCTTC.

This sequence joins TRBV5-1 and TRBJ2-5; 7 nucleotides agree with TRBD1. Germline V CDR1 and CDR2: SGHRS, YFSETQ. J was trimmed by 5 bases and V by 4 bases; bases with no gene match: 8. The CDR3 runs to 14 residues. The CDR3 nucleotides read TGCGCCAGCAGCCCCGGGACAGCGGATGAGACCCAGTACTTC. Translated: CASSPGTADETQYF. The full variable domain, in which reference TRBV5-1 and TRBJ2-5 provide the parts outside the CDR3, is KAGVTQTPRYLIKTRGQQVTLSCSPISGHRSVSWYQQTPGQGLQFLFEYFSETQRNKGNFPGRFSGRQFSNSRSEMNVSTLELGDSALYLCASSPGTADETQYFGPGTRLLVL.

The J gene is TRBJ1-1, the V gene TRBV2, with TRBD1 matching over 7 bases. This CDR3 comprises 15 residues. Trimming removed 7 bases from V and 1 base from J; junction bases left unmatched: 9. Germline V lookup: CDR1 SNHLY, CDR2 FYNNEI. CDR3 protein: CASKLLRQGNTEAFF. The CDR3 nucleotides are TGTGCCAGCAAACTCTTAAGACAGGGGAACACTGAAGCTTTCTTT.

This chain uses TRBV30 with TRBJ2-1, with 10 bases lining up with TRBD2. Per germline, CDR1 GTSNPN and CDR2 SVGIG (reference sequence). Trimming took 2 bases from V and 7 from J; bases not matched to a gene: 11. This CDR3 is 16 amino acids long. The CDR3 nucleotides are TGTGCCTGGAGTTTCCGGAGCGGGAGGGCTTATAATGAGCAGTTCTTC. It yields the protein CAWSFRSGRAYNEQFF.

This CDR3 reads CASSPGLAGAYNEQFF. As DNA, the CDR3 is TGTGCCAGCAGCCCCGGACTAGCGGGAGCCTACAATGAGCAGTTCTTC. This sequence joins TRBV11-3 and TRBJ2-1, with 13 bases identical to TRBD2. Trimming cost V 5 bases and J 2 bases; bases outside gene matches: 3. The CDR3 contains 16 residues. Germline V CDR1 and CDR2: SGHNT, YENEEA.

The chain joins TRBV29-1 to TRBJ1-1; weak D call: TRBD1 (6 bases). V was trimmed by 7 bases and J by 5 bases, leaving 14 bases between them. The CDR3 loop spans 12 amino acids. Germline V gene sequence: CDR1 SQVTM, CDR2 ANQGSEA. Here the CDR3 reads CSAEPGVTEAFF. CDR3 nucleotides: TGCAGCGCCGAACCAGGGGTTACTGAAGCTTTCTTT.